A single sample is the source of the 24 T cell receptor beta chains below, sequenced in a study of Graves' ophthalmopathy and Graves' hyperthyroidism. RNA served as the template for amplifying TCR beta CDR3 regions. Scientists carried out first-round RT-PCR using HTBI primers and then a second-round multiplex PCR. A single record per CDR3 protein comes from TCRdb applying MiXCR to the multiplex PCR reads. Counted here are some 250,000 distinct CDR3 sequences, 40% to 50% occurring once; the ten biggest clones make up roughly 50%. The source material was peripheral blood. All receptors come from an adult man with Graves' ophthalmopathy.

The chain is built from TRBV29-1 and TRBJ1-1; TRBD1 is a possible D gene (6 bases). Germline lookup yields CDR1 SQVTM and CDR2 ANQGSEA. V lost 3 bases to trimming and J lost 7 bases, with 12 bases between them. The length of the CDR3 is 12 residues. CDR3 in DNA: TGCAGCGTTGACGAGACAGGCCTTGAAGCTTTCTTT. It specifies CSVDETGLEAFF.

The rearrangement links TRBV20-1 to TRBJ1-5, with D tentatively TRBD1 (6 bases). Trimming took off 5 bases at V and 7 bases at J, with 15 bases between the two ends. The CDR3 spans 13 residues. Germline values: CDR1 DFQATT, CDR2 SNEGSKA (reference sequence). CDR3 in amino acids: CSAAPGARQPQHF. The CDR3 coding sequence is TGCAGTGCTGCTCCGGGGGCGCGCCAGCCCCAGCATTTT.

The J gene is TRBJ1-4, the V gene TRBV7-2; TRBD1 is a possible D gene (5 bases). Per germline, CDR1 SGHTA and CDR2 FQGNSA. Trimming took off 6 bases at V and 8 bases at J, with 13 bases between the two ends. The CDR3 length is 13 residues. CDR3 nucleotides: TGTGCCAGCAGTGCGGAGGGGCGAGAAAAACTGTTTTTT. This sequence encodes CASSAEGREKLFF.

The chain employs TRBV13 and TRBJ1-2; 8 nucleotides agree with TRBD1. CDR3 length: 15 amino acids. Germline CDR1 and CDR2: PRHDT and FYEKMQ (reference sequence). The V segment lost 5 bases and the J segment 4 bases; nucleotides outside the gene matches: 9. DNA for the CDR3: TGTGCCAGCAGCCCCCGGACAGGGAGGACCTATGGCTACACCTTC. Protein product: CASSPRTGRTYGYTF.

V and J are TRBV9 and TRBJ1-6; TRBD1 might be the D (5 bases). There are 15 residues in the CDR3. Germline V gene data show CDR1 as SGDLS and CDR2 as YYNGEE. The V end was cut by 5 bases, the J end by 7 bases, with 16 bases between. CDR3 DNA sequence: TGTGCCAGCAGTTACGGGGACGGCACCAATTCACCCCTCCACTTT. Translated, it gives CASSYGDGTNSPLHF.

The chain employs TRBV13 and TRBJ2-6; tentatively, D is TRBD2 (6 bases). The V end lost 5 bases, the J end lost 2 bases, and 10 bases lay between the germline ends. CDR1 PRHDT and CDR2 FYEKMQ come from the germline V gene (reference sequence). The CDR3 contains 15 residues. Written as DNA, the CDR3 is TGTGCCAGCAGCGGGGGGAGTCCTGGGGCCAACGTCCTGACTTTC. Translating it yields CASSGGSPGANVLTF.

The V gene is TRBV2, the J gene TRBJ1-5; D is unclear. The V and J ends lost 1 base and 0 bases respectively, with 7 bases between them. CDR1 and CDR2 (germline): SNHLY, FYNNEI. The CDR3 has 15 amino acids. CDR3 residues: CASSEGAYSNQPQHF. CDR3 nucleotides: TGTGCCAGCAGTGAAGGAGCCTATAGCAATCAGCCCCAGCATTTT.

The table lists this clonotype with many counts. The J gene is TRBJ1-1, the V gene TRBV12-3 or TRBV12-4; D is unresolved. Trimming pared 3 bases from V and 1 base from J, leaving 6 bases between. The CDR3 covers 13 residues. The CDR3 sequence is CASSLGTNTEAFF. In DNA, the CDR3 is TGTGCCAGCAGTTTGGGTACGAACACTGAAGCTTTCTTT.

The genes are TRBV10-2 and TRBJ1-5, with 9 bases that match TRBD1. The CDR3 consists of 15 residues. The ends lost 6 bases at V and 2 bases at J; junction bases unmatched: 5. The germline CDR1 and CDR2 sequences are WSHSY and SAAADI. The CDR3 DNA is TGCGCCAGCAGGGAGGACAGGGGAGGCAATCAGCCCCAGCATTTT. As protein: CASREDRGGNQPQHF.

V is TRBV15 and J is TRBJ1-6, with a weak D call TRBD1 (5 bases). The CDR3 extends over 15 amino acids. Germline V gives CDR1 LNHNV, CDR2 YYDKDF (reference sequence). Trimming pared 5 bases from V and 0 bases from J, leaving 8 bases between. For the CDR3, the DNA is TGTGCCACCAGCCACAGGAGCTCCTATAATTCACCCCTCCACTTT. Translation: CATSHRSSYNSPLHF. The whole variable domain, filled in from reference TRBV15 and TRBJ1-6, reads DAMVIQNPRYQVTQFGKPVTLSCSQTLNHNVMYWYQQKSSQAPKLLFHYYDKDFNNEADTPDNFQSRRPNTSFCFLDIRSPGLGDTAMYLCATSHRSSYNSPLHFGNGTRLTVT.

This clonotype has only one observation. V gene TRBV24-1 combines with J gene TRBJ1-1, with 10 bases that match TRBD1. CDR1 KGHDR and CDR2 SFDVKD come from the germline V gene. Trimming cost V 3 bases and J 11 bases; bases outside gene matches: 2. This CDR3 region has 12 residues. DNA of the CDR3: TGTGCCACCAGTGATAGGGACAGGGGCGCTTTCTTT. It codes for CATSDRDRGAFF.

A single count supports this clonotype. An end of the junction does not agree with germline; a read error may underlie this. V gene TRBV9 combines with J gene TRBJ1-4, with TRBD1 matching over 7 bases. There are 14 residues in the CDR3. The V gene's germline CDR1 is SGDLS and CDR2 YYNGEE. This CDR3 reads CASSVGQINEKLFF. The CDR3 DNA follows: TGCGCCAGCAGCGTGGGACAGATTAATGAAAAACTGTTTTTT.

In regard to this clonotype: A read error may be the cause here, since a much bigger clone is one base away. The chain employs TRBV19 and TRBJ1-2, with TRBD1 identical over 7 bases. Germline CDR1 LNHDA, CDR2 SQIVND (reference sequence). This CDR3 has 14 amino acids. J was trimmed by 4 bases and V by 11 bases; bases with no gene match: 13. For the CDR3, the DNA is TGTGCCTGCTACGCCGGGACAGAGGGCTATGGCTACACCTTC. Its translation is CACYAGTEGYGYTF.

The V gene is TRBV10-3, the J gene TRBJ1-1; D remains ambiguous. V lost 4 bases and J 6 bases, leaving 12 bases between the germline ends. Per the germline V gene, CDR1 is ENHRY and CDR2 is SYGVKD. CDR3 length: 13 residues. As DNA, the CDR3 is TGTGCCATCAGTGGGGTCAGTGACCCTGAAGCTTTCTTT. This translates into CAISGVSDPEAFF.

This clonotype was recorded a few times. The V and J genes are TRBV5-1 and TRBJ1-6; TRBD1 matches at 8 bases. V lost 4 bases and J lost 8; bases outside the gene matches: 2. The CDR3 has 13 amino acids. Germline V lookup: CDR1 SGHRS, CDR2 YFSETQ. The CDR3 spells CASSPDRDSPLHF. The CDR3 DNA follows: TGCGCCAGCAGCCCGGACAGGGATTCACCCCTCCACTTT.

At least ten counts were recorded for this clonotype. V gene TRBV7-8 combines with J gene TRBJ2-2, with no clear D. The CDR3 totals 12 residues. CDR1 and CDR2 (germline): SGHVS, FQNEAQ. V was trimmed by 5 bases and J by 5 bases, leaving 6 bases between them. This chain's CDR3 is CASSHMTGELFF. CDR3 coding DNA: TGTGCCAGCAGCCACATGACCGGGGAGCTGTTTTTT.

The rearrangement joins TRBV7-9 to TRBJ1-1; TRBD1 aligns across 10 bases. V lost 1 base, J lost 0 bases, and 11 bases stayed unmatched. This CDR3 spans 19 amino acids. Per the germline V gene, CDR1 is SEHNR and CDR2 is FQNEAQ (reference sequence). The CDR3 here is CASSLVGTTGGLMNTEAFF. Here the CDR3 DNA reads TGTGCCAGCAGCTTAGTTGGCACGACAGGGGGCCTGATGAACACTGAAGCTTTCTTT.

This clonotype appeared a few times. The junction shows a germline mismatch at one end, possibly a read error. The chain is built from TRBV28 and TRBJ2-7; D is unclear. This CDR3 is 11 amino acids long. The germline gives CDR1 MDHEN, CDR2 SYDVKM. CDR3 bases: TGTGCCAGCAGTCGGCCCCGTCAGATACACTTC. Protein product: CASSRPRQIHF.

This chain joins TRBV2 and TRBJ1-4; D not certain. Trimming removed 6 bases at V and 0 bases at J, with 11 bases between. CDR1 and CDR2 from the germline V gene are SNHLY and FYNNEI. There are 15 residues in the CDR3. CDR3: CASSSGRTTNEKLFF. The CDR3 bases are TGTGCCAGCAGCTCTGGACGGACAACTAATGAAAAACTGTTTTTT.

In nucleotides, the CDR3 is TGTGCCAGTAATCCCAGGGAGAACACTGAAGCTTTCTTT. Protein product: CASNPRENTEAFF. The rearrangement links TRBV19 to TRBJ1-1, with D maybe TRBD1 (5 bases). This CDR3 region has 13 residues. Germline V gene sequence: CDR1 LNHDA, CDR2 SQIVND (reference sequence). V lost 7 bases and J lost 1, with 10 bases in between. Supplemented by reference TRBV19 and TRBJ1-1, the full variable domain reads DGGITQSPKYLFRKEGQNVTLSCEQNLNHDAMYWYRQDPGQGLRLIYYSQIVNDFQKGDIAEGYSVSREKKESFPLTVTSAQKNPTAFYLCASNPRENTEAFFGQGTRLTVV.

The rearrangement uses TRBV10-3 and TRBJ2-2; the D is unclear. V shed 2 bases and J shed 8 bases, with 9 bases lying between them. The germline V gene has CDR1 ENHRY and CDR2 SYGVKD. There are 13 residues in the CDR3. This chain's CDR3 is CAISEGGSGELFF. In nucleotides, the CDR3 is TGTGCCATCAGTGAGGGCGGCTCTGGGGAGCTGTTTTTT.

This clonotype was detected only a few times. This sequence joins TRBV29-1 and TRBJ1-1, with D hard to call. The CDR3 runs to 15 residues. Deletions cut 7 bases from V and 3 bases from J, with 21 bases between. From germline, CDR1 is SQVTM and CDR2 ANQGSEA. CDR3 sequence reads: CSALGLIVRDTEAFF. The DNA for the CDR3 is TGCAGCGCCCTTGGGTTAATTGTGCGAGACACTGAAGCTTTCTTT.

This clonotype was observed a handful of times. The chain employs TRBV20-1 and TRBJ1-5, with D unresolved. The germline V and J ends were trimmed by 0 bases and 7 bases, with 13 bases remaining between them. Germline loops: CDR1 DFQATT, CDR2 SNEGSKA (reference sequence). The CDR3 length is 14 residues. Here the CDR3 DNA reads TGCAGTGCTAGAGAGTGGTCTGAAGGGCAGCCCCAGCATTTT. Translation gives CSAREWSEGQPQHF.

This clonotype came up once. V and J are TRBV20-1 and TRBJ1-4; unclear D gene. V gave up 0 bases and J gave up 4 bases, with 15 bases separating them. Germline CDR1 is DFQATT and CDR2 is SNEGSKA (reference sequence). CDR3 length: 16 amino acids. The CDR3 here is CSARDMTATLNEKLFF. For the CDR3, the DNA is TGCAGTGCTAGAGATATGACGGCCACCCTTAATGAAAAACTGTTTTTT.